Reported below is one T cell receptor (beta chain). The antigen remains unidentified. These data come from a study of cytomegalovirus exposure and HLA in healthy donors. About the research overall: A preliminary data release comprised approximately 85 million unique TCRs obtained from HLA-typed donors. Broader study findings: CMV serostatus was the sole immune exposure data available. An analysis was carried out at a later point. It showed that HLA-associated TCR beta chains were more clonally expanded than equally common non-associated chains.

60 Vbeta and 13 Jbeta primers were used in PCR. The table came from immunoSEQ multiplex PCR; TCRdb's copy has only in-frame clones and leaves some out. The top ten clones hold roughly 1% of a sample with over 200,000 clones, 80% to 90% of them seen once. The V gene's germline CDR1 is SGHRS and CDR2 YFSETQ. The trim removed 4 bases at V and 4 bases at J, leaving 9 bases unmatched. The CDR3 runs to 18 residues. The study sampled nominally healthy donors, though unrecorded immune exposures were likely. Sequences were obtained from PBMCs. The sequence derives from a woman aged 18-35 years in good health and CMV-seronegative. The chain is built from TRBV5-1 and TRBJ2-2; 14 bases match TRBD2. The CDR3 here is CASSGGTSGSGSTGELFF. The CDR3 nucleotides read TGCGCCAGCAGCGGAGGGACTAGCGGGAGCGGGAGCACCGGGGAGCTGTTTTTT.